The entry that follows covers one TCR beta chain sequence. What it recognizes is unknown. In germline, CDR1 is MNHNY, CDR2 SVGAGI (reference sequence). Losses at the gene ends were 6 bases for V and 1 base for J; bases not matched to a gene: 3. The CDR3 covers 14 residues. The sample originates from a study of Ad26.COV2.S vaccination and SARS-CoV-2 variants. Measured with immunoSEQ multiplex PCR; TCRdb has only the in-frame clones, and not every one. The data show approximately 140,000 clones, with approximately 90% seen just once and around 5% held by the top ten. Regarding the study as a whole: The study found similar non-spike TCR breadth in vaccine and placebo recipients. Overall T cell responses may have been underestimated by the analyses of TCR breadth and depth.

This receptor was obtained from a human donor who had recovered from COVID-19. The sample consisted of peripheral blood, taken after recovery from COVID-19. J is TRBJ1-1 and V is TRBV6-6; 9 nucleotides agree with TRBD1. The CDR3: CASRRTGANTEAFF. CDR3 DNA: TGTGCCAGCAGGAGGACAGGGGCGAACACTGAAGCTTTCTTT.